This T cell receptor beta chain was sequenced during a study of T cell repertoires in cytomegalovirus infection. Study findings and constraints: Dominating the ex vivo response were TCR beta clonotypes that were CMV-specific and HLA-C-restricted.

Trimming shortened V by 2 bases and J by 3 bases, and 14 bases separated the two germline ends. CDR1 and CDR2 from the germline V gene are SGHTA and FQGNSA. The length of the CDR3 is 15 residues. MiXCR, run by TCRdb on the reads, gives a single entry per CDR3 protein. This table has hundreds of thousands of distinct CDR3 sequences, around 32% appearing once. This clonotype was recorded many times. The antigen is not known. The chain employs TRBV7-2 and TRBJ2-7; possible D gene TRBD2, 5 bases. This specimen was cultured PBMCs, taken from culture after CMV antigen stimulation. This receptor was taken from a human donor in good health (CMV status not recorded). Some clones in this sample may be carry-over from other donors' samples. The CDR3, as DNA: TGTGCCAGCAGCTTATTTTTGCTAGCTTTCTACGAGCAGTACTTC. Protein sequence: CASSLFLLAFYEQYF.